This TCR beta chain stems from a study of shared clonotypes between healthy human individuals (dated by TCRdb to the early 2020s). About the full investigation: A few men and two women, aged 18 to 49 years, made up the cohort. For each donor, CD4 naive and CD4 memory were each given three plates, CD8 naive was given two plates, and CD8 memory was given one plate. To estimate repertoire size and how much clonotype sharing occurs between individuals, the study deeply sequenced the blood TCR repertoires of five healthy adults. Libraries were prepared and TCR repertoires were sequenced by different laboratories using diverse techniques, in order to increase sequencing depth and limit assay-specific biases. Leukapheresis yielded between about 0.85 and 9 billion PBMCs per donor.

CDR1 and CDR2 are drawn from the germline V gene: SGHVS, FQNEAQ. Trimming removed 5 bases from V and 6 bases from J, leaving 11 bases between the germline ends. The CDR3 has 13 amino acids, counting the end cysteine and phenylalanine. CDR3 DNA is the only sequence kept; it has 39 bases, read in frame from the first base. TCR CDR3 regions were amplified from genomic DNA by multiplex PCR using the deep immunoSEQ assay. Extracted genomic DNA from each cell subset was distributed evenly across all wells of several immunoSEQ 96-well plates, and each plate was treated as a replicate. For sorted subsets, around 0.2 ug genomic DNA, equal to 30,000 to 35,000 T cell genomes, was loaded into each replicate PCR. Purified libraries were quantified with a Qubit 3.0 fluorometer, sized on a Bioanalyzer 2100, and re-quantified with the KAPA Library Quantification kit. Every immunoSEQ 96-well plate was sequenced on a dedicated single-read 150-cycle Illumina NextSeq 550 flow cell. The original pipeline was this. Because the immunoSEQ output included only junctional sequences and no quality scores, the filtering could not be the same as the filtering used for full-length reads. To assign V/J genes and CDR3, sequences were annotated against IMGT germline references using PyIR, a Python wrapper for IgBLAST v1.9. Any read was removed if the V/J assignment was weak (E-value above 1e-6), the CDR3 was missing, or the read contained stop codons, out-of-frame junctions, or ambiguous translated residues. V3J clonotypes were defined as sequences sharing the same inferred V gene, J gene, and CDR3 amino acid sequence. Percentage overlap between repertoires was computed as shared unique clonotypes divided by the size of the smaller repertoire. Richness of each repertoire was evaluated using RTK rarefaction, the Chao1 estimator, and Recon v2.1 estimates of unobserved clonotypes. Generation probabilities were computed with OLGA for all TCRbeta clonotypes obtained by the gDNA method from several donors. This immuneACCESS table, as held by TCRdb, lists in-frame sequences with V and J called but not all clones. Of the missing ones, under half trace to an unresolved V gene in checked studies; the others have no known cause. That table supplies the V and J calls and clone size; D and trimming were determined from the DNA. The sample table lists about 2.4 million clones, 90% to 95% of them with a count of one. Of the sample, approximately 0.37% is held by the ten largest clones.

On this clone itself: Its antigen specificity is not known. No base quality information exists; no much larger clone differs at one position.

The donors were healthy, HIV-negative adults who had no recently reported acute infections or vaccinations. All donors were Caucasian adults living in Nashville, Tennessee, USA. Magnetic negative selection was used to enrich CD4+ T cells, after which naive cells were positively selected on CD45RA and the negative fraction became the memory subset. Blood was collected by leukapheresis, and PBMCs were isolated by Ficoll-Histopaque density gradient centrifugation and then cryopreserved in liquid nitrogen vapor phase. Purity and quantity of every magnetically sorted T cell population were checked by analytical flow cytometry. Genomic DNA was isolated from every sorted fraction and measured by UV absorbance on a Nanodrop 2000c. Overall study outcomes, separate from this receptor: About 4.5% of naive CD4, 3.5% of naive CD8, approximately 2% of memory CD4, and approximately 0.4% of memory CD8 clonotypes were shared across four donors. Incomplete sequencing was indicated by rarefaction of sorted-subset datasets, despite the large sequencing depth. The small number of donors limited the genetic and exposure-history diversity represented. Larger estimated clonotype richness was generally found for naive subsets than for memory subsets. Sampling was restricted to blood, and TCR repertoires in tissue are likely to differ from TCR repertoires in blood. Higher generation probabilities were observed for clonotypes shared by all four sorted-subset donors than for non-shared clonotypes. Pairwise subsampling led to the expectation that sequencing depth would affect the degree of clonotype sharing among donors.

The sequence was obtained from a man between 18 and 35 years old in good health. Some clones in this sample may be carry-over from other donors' samples. Sequenced: naive CD4+ T cells from PBMCs. Interpreted using the paper, the cell subset or site label stands for: CD45RA+ positively selected. The chain was built from TRBV7-8 and TRBJ2-1; perhaps TRBD1 is the D gene, with 6 bases matching. The CDR3 loop reads CASSQQGANEQFF. The bases are TGTGCCAGCAGCCAACAGGGAGCCAATGAGCAGTTCTTC.